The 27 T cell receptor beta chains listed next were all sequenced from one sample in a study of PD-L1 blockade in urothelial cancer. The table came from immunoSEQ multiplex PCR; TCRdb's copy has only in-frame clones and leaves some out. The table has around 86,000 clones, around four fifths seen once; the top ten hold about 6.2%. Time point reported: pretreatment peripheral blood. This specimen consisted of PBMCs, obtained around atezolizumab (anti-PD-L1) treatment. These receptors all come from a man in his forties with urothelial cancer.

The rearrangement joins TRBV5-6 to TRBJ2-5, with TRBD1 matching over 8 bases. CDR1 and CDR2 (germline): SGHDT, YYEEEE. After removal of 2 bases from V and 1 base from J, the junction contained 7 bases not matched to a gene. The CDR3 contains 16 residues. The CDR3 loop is CASSFRTGRFQETQYF. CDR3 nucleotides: TGTGCCAGCAGCTTCAGGACAGGGCGCTTCCAAGAGACCCAGTACTTC.

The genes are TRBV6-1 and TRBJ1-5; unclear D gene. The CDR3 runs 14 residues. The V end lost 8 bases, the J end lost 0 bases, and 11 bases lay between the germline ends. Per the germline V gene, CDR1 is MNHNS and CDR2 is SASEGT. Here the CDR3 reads CASRAGGSNQPQHF. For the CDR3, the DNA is TGTGCCAGCCGGGCGGGAGGTAGCAATCAGCCCCAGCATTTT.

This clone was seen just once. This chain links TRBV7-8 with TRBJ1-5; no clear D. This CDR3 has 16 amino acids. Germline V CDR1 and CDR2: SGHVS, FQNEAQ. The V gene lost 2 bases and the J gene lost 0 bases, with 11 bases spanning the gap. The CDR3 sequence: CASSLYTPYSNQPQHF. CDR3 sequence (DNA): TGTGCCAGCAGCTTATACACACCATATAGCAATCAGCCCCAGCATTTT.

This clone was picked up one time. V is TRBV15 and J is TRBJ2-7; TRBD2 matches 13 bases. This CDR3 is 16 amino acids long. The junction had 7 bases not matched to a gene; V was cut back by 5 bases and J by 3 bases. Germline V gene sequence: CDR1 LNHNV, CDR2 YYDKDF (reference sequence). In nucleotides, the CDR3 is TGTGCCACCAGCTTCGGACTAGCGGGAGCCTACTACGAGCAGTACTTC. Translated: CATSFGLAGAYYEQYF.

CDR3 in DNA: TGCGCCAGCAGCGGAGTGCTAGCTGGCACAGATACGCAGTATTTT. Its protein is CASSGVLAGTDTQYF. The chain couples TRBV5-1 to TRBJ2-3, with TRBD2 as a possible D gene (5 bases). V lost 4 bases and J 1 base, leaving 13 bases between the germline ends. The CDR3 spans 15 residues. Per germline, CDR1 SGHRS and CDR2 YFSETQ.

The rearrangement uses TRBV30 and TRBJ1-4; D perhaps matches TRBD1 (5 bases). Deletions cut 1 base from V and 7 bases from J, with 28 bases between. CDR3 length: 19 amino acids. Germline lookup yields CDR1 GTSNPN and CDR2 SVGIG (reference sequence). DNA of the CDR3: TGTGCCTGGAGTGGTCGGGGTGTAGGCTTTTCGGGACTAGGTGAAAAACTGTTTTTT. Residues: CAWSGRGVGFSGLGEKLFF.

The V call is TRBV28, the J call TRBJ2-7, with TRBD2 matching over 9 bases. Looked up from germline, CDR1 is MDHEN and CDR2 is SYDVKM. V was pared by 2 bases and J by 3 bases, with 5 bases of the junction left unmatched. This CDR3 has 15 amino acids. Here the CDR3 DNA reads TGTGCCAGCAGTTTAGCGGGAGGGCCCCACTACGAGCAGTACTTC. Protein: CASSLAGGPHYEQYF. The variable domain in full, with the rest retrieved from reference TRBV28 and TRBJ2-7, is DVKVTQSSRYLVKRTGEKVFLECVQDMDHENMFWYRQDPGLGLRLIYFSYDVKMKEKGDIPEGYSVSREKKERFSLILESASTNQTSMYLCASSLAGGPHYEQYFGPGTRLTVT.

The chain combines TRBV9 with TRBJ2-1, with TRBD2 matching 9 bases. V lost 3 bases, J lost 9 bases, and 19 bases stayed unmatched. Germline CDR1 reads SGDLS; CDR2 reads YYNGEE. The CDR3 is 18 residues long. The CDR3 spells CASSASFSGSSLDGEQFF. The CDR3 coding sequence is TGTGCCAGCAGCGCCAGCTTTAGCGGGAGCAGTCTCGACGGTGAGCAGTTCTTC.

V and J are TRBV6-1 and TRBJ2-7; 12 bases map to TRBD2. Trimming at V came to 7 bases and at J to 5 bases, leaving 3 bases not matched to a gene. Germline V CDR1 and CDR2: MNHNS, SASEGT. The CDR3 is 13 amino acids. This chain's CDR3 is CASTGLAGHEQYF. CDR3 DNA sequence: TGTGCCAGCACCGGACTAGCGGGACACGAGCAGTACTTC.

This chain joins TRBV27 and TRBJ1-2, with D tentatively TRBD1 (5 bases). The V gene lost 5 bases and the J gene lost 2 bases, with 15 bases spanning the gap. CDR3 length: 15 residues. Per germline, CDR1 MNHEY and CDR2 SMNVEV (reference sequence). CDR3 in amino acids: CASSPGWGENYGYTF. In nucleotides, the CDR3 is TGTGCCAGCAGTCCGGGTTGGGGGGAAAACTATGGCTACACCTTC.

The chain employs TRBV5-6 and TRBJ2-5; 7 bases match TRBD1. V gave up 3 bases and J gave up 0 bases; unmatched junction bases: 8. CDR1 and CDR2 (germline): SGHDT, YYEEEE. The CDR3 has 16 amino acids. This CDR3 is CASSSTGVTYQETQYF. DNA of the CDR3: TGTGCCAGCAGCTCTACAGGGGTTACGTACCAAGAGACCCAGTACTTC. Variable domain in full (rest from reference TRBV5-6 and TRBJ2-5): DAGVTQSPTHLIKTRGQQVTLRCSPKSGHDTVSWYQQALGQGPQFIFQYYEEEERQRGNFPDRFSGHQFPNYSSELNVNALLLGDSALYLCASSSTGVTYQETQYFGPGTRLLVL.

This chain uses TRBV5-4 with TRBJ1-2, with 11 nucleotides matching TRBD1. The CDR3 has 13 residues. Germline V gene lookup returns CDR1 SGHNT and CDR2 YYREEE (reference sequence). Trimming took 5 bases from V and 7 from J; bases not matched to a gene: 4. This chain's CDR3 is CASRGQGALGYTF. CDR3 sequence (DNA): TGTGCCAGCAGAGGACAGGGGGCGCTTGGCTACACCTTC.

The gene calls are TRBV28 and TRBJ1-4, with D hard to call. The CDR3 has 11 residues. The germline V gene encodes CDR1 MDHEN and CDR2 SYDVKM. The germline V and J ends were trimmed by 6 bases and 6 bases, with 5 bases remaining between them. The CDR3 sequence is CASRQDEKLFF. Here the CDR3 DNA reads TGTGCCAGCAGACAAGATGAAAAACTGTTTTTT.

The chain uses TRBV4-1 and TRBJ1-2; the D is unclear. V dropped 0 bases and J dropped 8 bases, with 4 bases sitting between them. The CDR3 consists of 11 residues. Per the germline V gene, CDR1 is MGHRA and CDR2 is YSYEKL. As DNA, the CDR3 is TGCGCCAGCAGCCAAGACCTCGGCTACACCTTC. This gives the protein CASSQDLGYTF.

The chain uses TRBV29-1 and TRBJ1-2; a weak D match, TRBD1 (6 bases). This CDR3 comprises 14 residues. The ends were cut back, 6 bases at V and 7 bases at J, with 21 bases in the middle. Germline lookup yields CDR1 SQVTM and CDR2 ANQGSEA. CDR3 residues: CSVNRVGGRGGYTF. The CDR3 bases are TGCAGCGTCAACAGGGTTGGAGGCAGAGGTGGCTACACCTTC.

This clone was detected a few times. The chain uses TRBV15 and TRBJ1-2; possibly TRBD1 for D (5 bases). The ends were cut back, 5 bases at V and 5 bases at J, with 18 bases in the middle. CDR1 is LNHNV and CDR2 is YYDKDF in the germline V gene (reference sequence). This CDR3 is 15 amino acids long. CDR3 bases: TGTGCCACCAGCCAAGACCCCCAGGGCTCTTATGGCTACACCTTC. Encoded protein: CATSQDPQGSYGYTF.

The CDR3 protein is CASSLDLSGPSSYNEQFF. In DNA, the CDR3 is TGCGCCAGCAGCTTAGATCTTAGCGGCCCAAGCTCCTACAATGAGCAGTTCTTC. This chain uses TRBV5-1 with TRBJ2-1; TRBD2 might be the D (6 bases). The CDR3 contains 18 residues. Germline V gene lookup returns CDR1 SGHRS and CDR2 YFSETQ. V was pared by 2 bases and J by 0 bases, with 18 bases between.

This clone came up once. The CDR3: CASSPPGLTNYGYTF. The CDR3, as DNA: TGTGCCAGCAGCCCGCCGGGGTTAACTAACTATGGCTACACCTTC. V gene TRBV7-9 combines with J gene TRBJ1-2; no reliable D call. Trimming left V 5 bases short and J 0 bases short, with 13 bases between. Germline V CDR1 and CDR2: SEHNR, FQNEAQ (reference sequence). The CDR3 is 15 residues long.

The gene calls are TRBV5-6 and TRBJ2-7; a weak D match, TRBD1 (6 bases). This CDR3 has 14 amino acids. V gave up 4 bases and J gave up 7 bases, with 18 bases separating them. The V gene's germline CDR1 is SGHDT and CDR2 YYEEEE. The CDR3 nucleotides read TGTGCCAGCAGCCCCACAGGGTTGGAGTGGGAGCAGTACTTC. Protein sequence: CASSPTGLEWEQYF.

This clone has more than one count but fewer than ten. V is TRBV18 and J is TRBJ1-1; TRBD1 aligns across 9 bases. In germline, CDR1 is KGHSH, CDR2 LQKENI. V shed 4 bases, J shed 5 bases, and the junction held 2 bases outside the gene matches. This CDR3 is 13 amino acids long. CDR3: CASSRGQGTEAFF. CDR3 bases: TGTGCCAGCTCACGGGGACAGGGAACTGAAGCTTTCTTT.

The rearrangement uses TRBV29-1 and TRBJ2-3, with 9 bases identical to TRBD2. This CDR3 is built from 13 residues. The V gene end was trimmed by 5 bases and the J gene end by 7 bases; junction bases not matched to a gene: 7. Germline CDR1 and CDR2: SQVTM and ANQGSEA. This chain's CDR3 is CSVPASGVHTQYF. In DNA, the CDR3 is TGCAGCGTTCCCGCTAGCGGGGTGCATACGCAGTATTTT.

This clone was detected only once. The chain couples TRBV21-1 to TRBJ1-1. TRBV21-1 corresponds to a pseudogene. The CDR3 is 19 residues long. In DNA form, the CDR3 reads TGTGCCAGCAGCCCTCGGGACTCCCCCTCAGGAGCTTTGAACACTGAAGCTTTCTTT. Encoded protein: CASSPRDSPSGALNTEAFF.

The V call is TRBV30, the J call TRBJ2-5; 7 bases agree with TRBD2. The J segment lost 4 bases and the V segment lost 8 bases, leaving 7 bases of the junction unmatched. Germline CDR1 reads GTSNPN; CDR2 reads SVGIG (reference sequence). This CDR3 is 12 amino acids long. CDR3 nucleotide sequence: TGTGCCCAGGGCGGGAGAGGAGAGACCCAGTACTTC. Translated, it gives CAQGGRGETQYF.

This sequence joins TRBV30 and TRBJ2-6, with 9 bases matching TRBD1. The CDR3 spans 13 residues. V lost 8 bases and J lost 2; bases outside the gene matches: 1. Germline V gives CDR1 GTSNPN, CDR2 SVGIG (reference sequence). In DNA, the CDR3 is TGTGCCGGGGACAGGGCTGGGGCCAACGTCCTGACTTTC. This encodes CAGDRAGANVLTF.

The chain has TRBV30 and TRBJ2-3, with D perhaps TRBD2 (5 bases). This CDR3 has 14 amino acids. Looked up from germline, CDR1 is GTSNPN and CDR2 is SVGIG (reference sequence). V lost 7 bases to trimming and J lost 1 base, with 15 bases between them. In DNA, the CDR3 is TGTGCCTACGCCCCAGCGAGGGGCACAGATACGCAGTATTTT. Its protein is CAYAPARGTDTQYF.

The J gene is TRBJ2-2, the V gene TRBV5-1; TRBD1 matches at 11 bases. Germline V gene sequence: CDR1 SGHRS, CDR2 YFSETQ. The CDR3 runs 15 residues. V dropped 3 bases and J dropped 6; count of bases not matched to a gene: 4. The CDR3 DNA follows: TGCGCCAGCAGCTCCGGGACAGGGGGACCCGGGGAGCTGTTTTTT. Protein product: CASSSGTGGPGELFF.

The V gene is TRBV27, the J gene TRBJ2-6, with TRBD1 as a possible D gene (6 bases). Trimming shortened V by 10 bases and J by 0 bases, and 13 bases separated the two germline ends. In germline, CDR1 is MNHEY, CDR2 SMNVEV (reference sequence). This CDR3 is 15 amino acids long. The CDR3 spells CATALGASGANVLTF. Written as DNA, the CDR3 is TGTGCCACCGCGTTGGGGGCCTCTGGGGCCAACGTCCTGACTTTC.